This TCR beta chain came from a study of CD8 T cells in ankylosing spondylitis. Findings and caveats of the study: Blood from ankylosing spondylitis patients appeared to carry a characteristic roughly 8-variant TCR beta motif. Disease-linked clones were reportedly significantly enriched in matched ankylosing spondylitis synovial fluid.

This clonotype was recorded a few times. Its antigen is still unknown. Using quantitative 5'-RACE with molecular barcodes, the authors made TCR beta libraries. A single record per CDR3 protein comes from TCRdb applying MiXCR to the 5' RACE reads. The data contain more than 600,000 distinct CDR3 sequences, over 15% of them singletons. The sample was blood, either unsorted or a sorted T cell fraction (not recorded which). The sequence was collected from a male donor with ankylosing spondylitis.

The CDR3 region is CATSDPSDRAPDTQYF. The CDR3 DNA sequence: TGTGCCACCAGTGACCCCTCGGACAGGGCCCCAGATACGCAGTATTTT. The chain links TRBV24-1 to TRBJ2-3, with 8 positions matching TRBD1. Trimming took 4 bases from V and 4 from J; bases not matched to a gene: 9. The CDR3 sequence is 16 residues long. Germline V gene data show CDR1 as KGHDR and CDR2 as SFDVKD.